This TCR beta chain was recovered during a study of long-term antiretroviral therapy in people with HIV. Study outcomes and limitations: Post-ART samples showed increased diversity that remained below transplant donor control levels. Whichever time point was examined, clones expanded before ART dominated the repertoire.

The CDR3 is made up of 14 amino acids. With 1 base removed from V and 8 bases from J, the gap between germline ends came to 12 bases. Germline assignment: CDR1 KGHSH and CDR2 LQKENI. A v3.0 immunoSEQ assay was performed at survey level. The table came from immunoSEQ multiplex PCR; TCRdb's copy has only in-frame clones and leaves some out. The data hold 15,000 to 20,000 clones, with roughly 75% observed a single time. Details on this clone: Its antigen is still unknown.

Until DNA extraction, the samples held between 1-10 million cryopreserved PBMC. The specimen was unsorted PBMCs, collected 2.9 years after starting antiretroviral therapy. The sequence was collected from a woman in her twenties or thirties with HIV. The rearrangement links TRBV18 to TRBJ2-1; the D gene is possibly TRBD2 (6 bases). In DNA form, the CDR3 reads TGTGCCAGCTCACCACAGGACGGAGGGTATGAGCAGTTCTTC. The encoded protein is CASSPQDGGYEQFF.